This is a list of T cell receptor beta chains from one sample in a study of T cells after yellow fever vaccination. One entry per CDR3 protein, called by TCRdb with MiXCR from the 5' RACE reads. Among 610,000 or so distinct CDR3 sequences, approximately 13% were seen once, and the ten largest hold more than 12%. The sequenced sample was PBMCs, obtained on the day of the yellow fever booster vaccination. Receptor source: a young man who received the YFV17D yellow fever vaccine. Each CDR3 is given with its conserved first and last residue. A D gene is named only where the DNA matches it firmly. Clone size, where shown, is once, few, many, or a class for clones that have expanded.

J gene: TRBJ2-1; V gene: TRBV5-4; D gene: .; clone size: few; CDR3 DNA: TGTGCCAGCAGCGCCACTAGCACGGGCCAGTTCTTC; CDR3 protein: CASSATSTGQFF
J gene: TRBJ2-5; V gene: TRBV5-1; D gene: .; clone size: few; CDR3 DNA: TGCGCCAGCAGCTTGTGGACCTCGTACCAAGAGACCCAGTACTTC; CDR3 protein: CASSLWTSYQETQYF
J gene: TRBJ1-6; V gene: TRBV6-2/TRBV6-3; D gene: .; clone size: few; CDR3 DNA: TGTGCCAGCAACAGACAGAATTCACCCCTCCACTTT; CDR3 protein: CASNRQNSPLHF
J gene: TRBJ1-3; V gene: TRBV20-1; D gene: .; clone size: .; CDR3 DNA: TGCAGTGCTACCCGCGGGGGTCCGTCCGGAAACACCATATATTTT; CDR3 protein: CSATRGGPSGNTIYF
J gene: TRBJ2-1; V gene: TRBV20-1; D gene: .; clone size: .; CDR3 DNA: TGCAGTGCTAGAGTAGGCTGGGCGACCTACAATGAGCAGTTCTTC; CDR3 protein: CSARVGWATYNEQFF
J gene: TRBJ2-7; V gene: TRBV28; D gene: TRBD2; clone size: .; CDR3 DNA: TGTGCCAGCAGTTTATGGGGTCTGGAGCGGGATGGTCGGGGGGAGCAGTACTTC; CDR3 protein: CASSLWGLERDGRGEQYF
J gene: TRBJ1-3; V gene: TRBV29-1; D gene: .; clone size: .; CDR3 DNA: TGCAGCGTTGAACCCCATCCGGCGAGGGGCGGAAACACCATATATTTT; CDR3 protein: CSVEPHPARGGNTIYF
J gene: TRBJ2-4; V gene: TRBV28; D gene: .; clone size: .; CDR3 DNA: TGTGCCAGCAGGGAGGGGGTTTCCAAAAACATTCAGTACTTC; CDR3 protein: CASREGVSKNIQYF
J gene: TRBJ2-1; V gene: TRBV7-6; D gene: .; clone size: .; CDR3 DNA: TGTGCCAGCAGCAAGACTACTGAAGAGCAGTTCTTC; CDR3 protein: CASSKTTEEQFF
J gene: TRBJ2-2; V gene: TRBV24-1; D gene: .; clone size: few; CDR3 DNA: TGTGCCACCAGTGACCCAGGGAGCGCCACCGGGGAGCTGTTTTTT; CDR3 protein: CATSDPGSATGELFF
J gene: TRBJ2-7; V gene: TRBV10-1; D gene: .; clone size: few; CDR3 DNA: TGCGCCAGCAGTGATTTGGACGGGTACGAGCAGTACTTC; CDR3 protein: CASSDLDGYEQYF
J gene: TRBJ2-7; V gene: TRBV20-1; D gene: TRBD1; clone size: .; CDR3 DNA: TGCAGTGCTAGAGATCCTGGACAGGGCCACGAGCAGTACTTC; CDR3 protein: CSARDPGQGHEQYF
J gene: TRBJ2-2; V gene: TRBV7-2; D gene: .; clone size: few; CDR3 DNA: TGTGCCAGCAGATTAGTGGCGGCGGGGGAGCTGTTTTTT; CDR3 protein: CASRLVAAGELFF
J gene: TRBJ2-5; V gene: TRBV30; D gene: .; clone size: few; CDR3 DNA: TGTGCCTGGAGTGTTGGTTATAGAGAGACCCAGTACTTC; CDR3 protein: CAWSVGYRETQYF
J gene: TRBJ2-7; V gene: TRBV20-1; D gene: .; clone size: .; CDR3 DNA: TGCAGTGCTAGAGATTCCGTTATTCGGGAGCAGTACTTC; CDR3 protein: CSARDSVIREQYF
J gene: TRBJ2-3; V gene: TRBV5-4; D gene: .; clone size: .; CDR3 DNA: TGTGCCAGCAGCTTGGGCCCAGGCAGCGCTGACACAGATACGCAGTATTTT; CDR3 protein: CASSLGPGSADTDTQYF
J gene: TRBJ2-2; V gene: TRBV20-1; D gene: .; clone size: few; CDR3 DNA: TGCAGTGCTAGTGGGTGGGAACGAGAGGAGCTGTTTTTT; CDR3 protein: CSASGWEREELFF
J gene: TRBJ2-7; V gene: TRBV4-3; D gene: TRBD2; clone size: .; CDR3 DNA: TGCGCCAGCAGCCCGACTAGCGGGAGGGACGAGCAGTACTTC; CDR3 protein: CASSPTSGRDEQYF
J gene: TRBJ2-3; V gene: TRBV7-9; D gene: .; clone size: few; CDR3 DNA: TGTGCCAGCAGCTTGTGGAAGTCTGGCACAGATACGCAGTATTTT; CDR3 protein: CASSLWKSGTDTQYF
J gene: TRBJ2-7; V gene: TRBV6-5; D gene: .; clone size: few; CDR3 DNA: TGTGCCAGCAGTTACAAGAATACCTACGAGCAGTACTTC; CDR3 protein: CASSYKNTYEQYF
J gene: TRBJ2-3; V gene: TRBV20-1; D gene: TRBD2; clone size: few; CDR3 DNA: TGCAGTGCTACGCCGGGACTAGCGGGAGGGCGGACAGATACGCAGTATTTT; CDR3 protein: CSATPGLAGGRTDTQYF
J gene: TRBJ2-3; V gene: TRBV7-2; D gene: .; clone size: many; CDR3 DNA: TGTGCCAGCAGCTTTGGCGGTGCCACAGATACGCAGTATTTT; CDR3 protein: CASSFGGATDTQYF
J gene: TRBJ1-6; V gene: TRBV20-1; D gene: .; clone size: .; CDR3 DNA: TGCAGTGCTAGTAAGGTTTCACCCCTCCACTTT; CDR3 protein: CSASKVSPLHF
J gene: TRBJ2-1; V gene: TRBV18; D gene: TRBD1; clone size: .; CDR3 DNA: TGTGCCAGCTCACCAAAGACAGGGGGCTCCCACAATGAGCAGTTCTTC; CDR3 protein: CASSPKTGGSHNEQFF
J gene: TRBJ2-2; V gene: TRBV9; D gene: .; clone size: .; CDR3 DNA: TGTGCCAGCAGCAACGACCCCTCTAACACCGGGGAGCTGTTTTTT; CDR3 protein: CASSNDPSNTGELFF
J gene: TRBJ2-7; V gene: TRBV9; D gene: TRBD2; clone size: few; CDR3 DNA: TGTGCCAGCAGCGTAGAGGGCGGGAGTAACTACGAGCAGTACTTC; CDR3 protein: CASSVEGGSNYEQYF
J gene: TRBJ2-5; V gene: TRBV6-2/TRBV6-3; D gene: .; clone size: .; CDR3 DNA: TGTGCCAGCAGTTACAACCGGCCCGACGGGACCCAGTACTTC; CDR3 protein: CASSYNRPDGTQYF
J gene: TRBJ2-2; V gene: TRBV29-1; D gene: .; clone size: .; CDR3 DNA: TGCAGCGCCGTAGGGCCCTTGAACACCGGGGAGCTGTTTTTT; CDR3 protein: CSAVGPLNTGELFF
J gene: TRBJ2-1; V gene: TRBV6-2/TRBV6-3; D gene: TRBD2; clone size: few; CDR3 DNA: TGTGCCAGCAGTTACTCAGTAGCGGGGGGGAATGAGCAGTTCTTC; CDR3 protein: CASSYSVAGGNEQFF
J gene: TRBJ2-1; V gene: TRBV7-2; D gene: .; clone size: few; CDR3 DNA: TGTGCCAGCAGCTTGCAGGGTCGTGAGCAGTTCTTC; CDR3 protein: CASSLQGREQFF
J gene: TRBJ2-3; V gene: TRBV12-3/TRBV12-4; D gene: .; clone size: many; CDR3 DNA: TGTGCCAGCAGCCACATGCCGGGACGGCGCACAGATACGCAGTATTTT; CDR3 protein: CASSHMPGRRTDTQYF
J gene: TRBJ2-3; V gene: TRBV10-3; D gene: TRBD2; clone size: .; CDR3 DNA: TGTGCCATCAGTGAGTCGAGTGGGAGGGCCCGAGATACGCAGTATTTT; CDR3 protein: CAISESSGRARDTQYF
J gene: TRBJ2-3; V gene: TRBV11-2; D gene: TRBD2; clone size: few; CDR3 DNA: TGTGCCAGCAGCCCTACAGTCATTCCGGGACTACTATCAGATACGCAGTATTTT; CDR3 protein: CASSPTVIPGLLSDTQYF
J gene: TRBJ2-1; V gene: TRBV7-3; D gene: TRBD2; clone size: .; CDR3 DNA: TGTGCCAGCAGCTTAGGGACTAGCGGGTTCTATGAGCAGTTCTTC; CDR3 protein: CASSLGTSGFYEQFF
J gene: TRBJ1-5; V gene: TRBV6-2/TRBV6-3; D gene: .; clone size: .; CDR3 DNA: TGTGCCAGCTCCGACTATAGCAATCAGCCCCAGCATTTT; CDR3 protein: CASSDYSNQPQHF